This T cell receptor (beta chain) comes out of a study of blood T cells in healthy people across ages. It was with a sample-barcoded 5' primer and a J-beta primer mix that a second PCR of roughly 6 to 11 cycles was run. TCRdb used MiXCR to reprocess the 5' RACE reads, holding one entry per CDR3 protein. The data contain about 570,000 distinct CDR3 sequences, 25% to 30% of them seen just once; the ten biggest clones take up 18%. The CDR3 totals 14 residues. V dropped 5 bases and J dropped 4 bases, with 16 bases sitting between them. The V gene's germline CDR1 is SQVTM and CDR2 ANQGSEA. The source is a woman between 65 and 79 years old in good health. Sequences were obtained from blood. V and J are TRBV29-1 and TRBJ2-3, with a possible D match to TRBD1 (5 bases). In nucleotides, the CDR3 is TGCAGCGTTCCCGGGCCGACAGACCCAGATACGCAGTATTTT. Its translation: CSVPGPTDPDTQYF.